A single sample is the source of the 4 T cell receptor beta chains below, sequenced in a study of blood T cell repertoires in COVID-19. The method was immunoSEQ multiplex PCR; TCRdb's version includes in-frame clones alone and lacks a portion of them. The sample yields 30,000 to 35,000 clones, 60% to 80% seen once. Specimen: peripheral blood. The receptors come from a woman aged 55-69 years with acute or convalescent COVID-19.

The CDR3: CASTTGLSGNTIYF. Here the CDR3 DNA reads TGCGCCAGCACTACAGGCCTCTCTGGAAACACCATATATTTT. The J gene is TRBJ1-3, the V gene TRBV10-2; tentative D call: TRBD1 (5 bases). This CDR3 contains 14 residues. V lost 7 bases and J 0 bases, leaving 10 bases between the germline ends. The germline gives CDR1 WSHSY, CDR2 SAAADI.

Here the CDR3 DNA reads TGCGCCAGCGGGGACAGGGCAAGTGCAACTAATGAAAAACTGTTTTTT. This codes for CASGDRASATNEKLFF. The chain recombines TRBV10-2 with TRBJ1-4, with TRBD1 matching over 9 bases. The CDR3 covers 16 residues. CDR1 and CDR2 (germline): WSHSY, SAAADI. V dropped 8 bases and J dropped 0; count of bases not matched to a gene: 7.

The chain has TRBV6-2 or TRBV6-3 and TRBJ1-4, with 9 bases matching TRBD1. The germline gives CDR1 MNHEY, CDR2 SVGEGT. Unmatched junction bases numbered 7, after V lost 5 bases and J lost 6 bases. CDR3 length: 15 amino acids. CDR3 region: CASSPGQGGHEKLFF. CDR3 bases: TGTGCCAGCAGTCCGGGACAGGGCGGACATGAAAAACTGTTTTTT.

The CDR3, as DNA: TGCGCCAGCAGCTTGTCACAGGGAGGGACTGAAGCTTTCTTT. Translation: CASSLSQGGTEAFF. The chain uses TRBV5-1 and TRBJ1-1; maybe TRBD1 (6 bases). Germline V lookup: CDR1 SGHRS, CDR2 YFSETQ. The V end lost 1 base, the J end lost 5 bases, and 12 bases lay between the germline ends. The CDR3 runs to 14 residues.